This entry is about one T cell receptor beta chain. What it binds is not known. In the original workflow: Out-of-frame sequences were removed, leaving 2 million to 2.5 million distinct TCRbeta sequences. Libraries were prepared by immunoSEQ multiplex PCR; TCRdb keeps only in-frame clonotypes and omits some of them. That table supplies the V and J calls and clone size; D and trimming were determined from the DNA. The table has some 95,000 clones, around 80% seen once. The data were obtained in a study of memory CD4+ T cells and cytomegalovirus serostatus. Study-level points and caveats: Repertoires predicted CMV serostatus with median bootstrapped AUC of approximately 0.95. 67 of 164 known CMV-associated TCRbeta sequences appeared in CD4+ memory.

This CDR3 is 17 amino acids long. Germline-derived CDR1 and CDR2 are MDHEN and SYDVKM. Deletions cut 5 bases from V and 2 bases from J, with 20 bases between. The sort gate was single viable CD3+CD4+CD8-CD45RO+ cells for memory CD4+ T cells. Sequenced: memory CD4+ T cells from blood. The TCR sequence derives from an adult in good health and CMV-seropositive. The V gene is TRBV28, the J gene TRBJ2-3; D may be TRBD1 or TRBD2 (5 bases each). The CDR3 protein is CASSPWKGLRDTDTQYF. The CDR3 coding sequence is TGTGCCAGCAGTCCCTGGAAGGGGTTGAGGGACACAGATACGCAGTATTTT.